This T cell receptor beta chain comes out of a study of identical twins (dated by TCRdb to 2016 to 2017). Background for the entire study: To test whether fetal clonotypes persist, this study deep-sequenced TCR alpha and beta repertoires from monozygotic twins, from unrelated adults of various ages, and from cord blood. To rule out contamination, the twin experiments were replicated at different times with different library preparation protocols. The full study reports these points: Excess twin sharing in beta out-of-frame sequences was weaker because fewer shared sequences lowered the signal-to-noise ratio. Because the same donors could not be followed over many years, the conclusions relied on cross-sectional statistical analysis. Invariant T cells such as MAIT and iNKT could partly confound zero-insertion analyses, though diverse VJ usage argued against this for most clonotypes. Out-of-frame TCR alpha sharing in monozygotic twins was systematically underestimated by recombination models, whereas sharing between unrelated individuals was in agreement with the recombination models. Out-of-frame TCR alpha sequences shared between twins showed an excess of low generation-probability sequences compared with coincidental sharing between unrelated individuals. Fewer insertions were carried by abundant cord blood beta clonotypes; a weaker similar trend was observed in young adult naive repertoires, while no such trend was observed in memory repertoires.

Every donor in the study was a healthy Caucasian. Three unrelated non-twin adults were also sequenced: a male aged 18 to 29, a male aged 50 to 60 and a female aged 50 to 60. Using Miltenyi CD45RO+ enrichment and human naive T-cell isolation kits, memory (CD45RO+) and naive T cells were isolated from PBMC. The library was prepared using 5' RACE. The instrument was an Illumina HiSeq 2000. Template switching added a universal primer binding site, and the final cDNA carried a unique molecular identifier that allowed TCR cDNA molecules to be counted accurately. First-strand cDNA for TCR alpha and beta chains was synthesized from specific primers in the conserved constant-segment region. To control for contamination, every cDNA library was double barcoded, receiving both a SMART-Mk sample barcode and Illumina barcodes. TruSeq adapter sequences along with Illumina sample barcodes were introduced in two successive PCR steps. The Illumina HiSeq platform was used with custom primers to sequence TCR alpha and beta cDNA libraries. In the original analysis: Unique molecular identifiers were extracted from raw reads with MiGEC, and CDR3 positions were determined with MiXCR. For each individual, recombination models were inferred using an EM algorithm with the repgenHMM and IGoR tools. Shared clonotypes were analyzed with the tcR package in R, and sharing was normalized by the product of cloneset sizes. To study raw recombination without the effects of thymic and clonal selection, out-of-frame nonproductive sequences were analyzed. TCRdb passed the public sequencing reads through fastp at Q25 and MiXCR, retaining productive beta sequences. When rows share a CDR3 protein, they turn into one entry using the most common DNA and genes. The V and J calls follow TCRdb's processing rather than the paper's. The sample records under 450,000 distinct CDR3 sequences, approximately 18% of which are singletons. Clones ranked in the top ten supply approximately 12% of the sample.

The junction shows trimming of 0 bases on V and 6 bases on J, plus 15 bases between the germline ends. The germline V gene (reference sequence) yields WNHNN for CDR1 and SYGVQD for CDR2. The CDR3 runs 15 residues from the cysteine to the phenylalanine. The DNA shown is the 45-base CDR3, in frame from base 1. This clonotype was recorded many times. Its recognized antigen is unknown. Base qualities are not at hand, and no much larger clone is one base apart. The sample was naive T cells sorted from blood. This specimen's cell subset or site label, interpreted: cells isolated with a human naive T-cell isolation kit. The receptor was isolated from a man between 45 and 60 years old in good health. The chain is encoded by TRBV10-1 joined to TRBJ2-7, and perhaps TRBD1 as D gene, on 7 matching bases. The nucleotides read TGCGCCAGCAGTGAGTCTAGGACAGGAGCGGGCGAGCAGTACTTC. Its translation is CASSESRTGAGEQYF.